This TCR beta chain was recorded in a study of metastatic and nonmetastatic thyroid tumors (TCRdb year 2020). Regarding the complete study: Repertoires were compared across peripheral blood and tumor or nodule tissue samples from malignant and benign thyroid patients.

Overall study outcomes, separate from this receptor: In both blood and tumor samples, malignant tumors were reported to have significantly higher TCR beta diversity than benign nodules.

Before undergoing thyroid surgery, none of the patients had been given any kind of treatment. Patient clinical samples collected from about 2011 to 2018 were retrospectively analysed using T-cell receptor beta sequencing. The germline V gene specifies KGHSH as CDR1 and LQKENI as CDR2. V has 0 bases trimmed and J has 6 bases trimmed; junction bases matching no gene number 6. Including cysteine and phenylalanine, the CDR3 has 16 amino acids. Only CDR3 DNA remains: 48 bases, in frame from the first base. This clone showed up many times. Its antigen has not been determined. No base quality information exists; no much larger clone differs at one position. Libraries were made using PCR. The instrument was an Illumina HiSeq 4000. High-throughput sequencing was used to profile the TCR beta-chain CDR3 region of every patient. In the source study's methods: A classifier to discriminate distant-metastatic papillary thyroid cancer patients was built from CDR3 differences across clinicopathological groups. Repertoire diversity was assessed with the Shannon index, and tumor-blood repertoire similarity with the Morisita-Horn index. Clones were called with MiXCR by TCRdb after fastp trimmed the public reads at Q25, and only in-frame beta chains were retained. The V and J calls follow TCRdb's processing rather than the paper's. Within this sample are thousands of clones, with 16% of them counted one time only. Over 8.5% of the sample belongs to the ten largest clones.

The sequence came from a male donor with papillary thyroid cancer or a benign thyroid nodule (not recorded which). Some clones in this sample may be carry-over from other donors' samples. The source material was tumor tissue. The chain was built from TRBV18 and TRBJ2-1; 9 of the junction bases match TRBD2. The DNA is TGTGCCAGCTCACCACCAAGTGCGGGAGGGGGCAATGAGCAGTTCTTC. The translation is CASSPPSAGGGNEQFF.